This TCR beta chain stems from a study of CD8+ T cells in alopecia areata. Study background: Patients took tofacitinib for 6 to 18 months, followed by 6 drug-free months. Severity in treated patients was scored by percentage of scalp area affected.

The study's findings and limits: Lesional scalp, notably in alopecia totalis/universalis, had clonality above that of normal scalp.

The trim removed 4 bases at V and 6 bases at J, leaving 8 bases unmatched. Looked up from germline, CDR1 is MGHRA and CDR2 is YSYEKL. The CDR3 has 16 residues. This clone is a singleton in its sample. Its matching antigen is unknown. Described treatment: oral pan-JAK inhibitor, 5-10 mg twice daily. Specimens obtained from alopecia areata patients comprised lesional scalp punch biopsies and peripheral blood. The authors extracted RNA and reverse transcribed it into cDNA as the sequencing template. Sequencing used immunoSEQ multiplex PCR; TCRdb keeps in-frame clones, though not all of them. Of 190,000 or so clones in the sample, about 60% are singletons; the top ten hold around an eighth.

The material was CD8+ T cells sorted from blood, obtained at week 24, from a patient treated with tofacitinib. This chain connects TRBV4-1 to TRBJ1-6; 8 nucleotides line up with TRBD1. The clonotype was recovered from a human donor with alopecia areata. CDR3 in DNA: TGCGCCAGCAGCCTAGACCAGGGGGCGCGTAATTCACCCCTCCACTTT. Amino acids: CASSLDQGARNSPLHF.